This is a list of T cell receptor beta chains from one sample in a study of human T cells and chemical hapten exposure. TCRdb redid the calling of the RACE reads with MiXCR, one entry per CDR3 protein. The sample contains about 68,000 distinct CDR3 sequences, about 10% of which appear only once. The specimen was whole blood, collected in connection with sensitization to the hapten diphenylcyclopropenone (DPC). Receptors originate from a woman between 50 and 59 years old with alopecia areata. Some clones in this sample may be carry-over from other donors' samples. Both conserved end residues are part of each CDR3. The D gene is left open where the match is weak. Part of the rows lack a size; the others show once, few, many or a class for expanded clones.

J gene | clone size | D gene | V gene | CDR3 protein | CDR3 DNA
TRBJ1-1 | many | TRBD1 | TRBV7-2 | CASSSGQGARGTEAFF | TGTGCCAGCAGCTCCGGACAGGGGGCTCGGGGCACTGAAGCTTTCTTT
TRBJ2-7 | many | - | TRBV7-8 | CASSSTVYEQYF | TGTGCCAGCAGCTCTACAGTGTACGAGCAGTACTTC
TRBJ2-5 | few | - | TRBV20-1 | CSARGHQETQYF | TGCAGTGCTAGGGGACACCAAGAGACCCAGTACTTC
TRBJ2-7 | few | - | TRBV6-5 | CASSYSEEGWAYEQYF | TGTGCCAGCAGTTACTCAGAAGAAGGGTGGGCCTACGAGCAGTACTTC
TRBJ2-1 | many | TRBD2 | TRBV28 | CASSPGGLAIYNEQFF | TGTGCCAGCAGCCCTGGGGGACTAGCGATTTACAATGAGCAGTTCTTC
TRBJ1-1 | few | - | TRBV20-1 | CSARLGEGAFF | TGCAGTGCTAGACTGGGTGAGGGAGCTTTCTTT
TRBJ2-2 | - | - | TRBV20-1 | CSAPGRVETGELFF | TGCAGTGCCCCTGGACGGGTAGAGACCGGGGAGCTGTTTTTT
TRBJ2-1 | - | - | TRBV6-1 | CASSRDSPGQFF | TGTGCCAGCAGCCGCGACAGCCCCGGGCAGTTCTTC
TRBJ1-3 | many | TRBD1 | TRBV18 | CASSRNPPRLKGQGDGNTIYF | TGTGCCAGCTCTCGCAATCCACCACGTCTCAAGGGACAGGGGGACGGAAACACCATATATTTT
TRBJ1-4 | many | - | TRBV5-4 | CASSLLAGTNEKLFF | TGTGCCAGCAGCTTGTTGGCAGGAACTAATGAAAAACTGTTTTTT
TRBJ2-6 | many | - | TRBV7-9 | CASSLDSPSGANVLTF | TGTGCCAGCAGCTTAGACTCGCCCTCTGGGGCCAACGTCCTGACTTTC
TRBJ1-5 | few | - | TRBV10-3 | CAISDSIGGNQPQHF | TGTGCCATCAGTGACTCGATCGGGGGCAATCAGCCCCAGCATTTT
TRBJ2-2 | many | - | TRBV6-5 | CASSSTPPGHGGTGELFF | TGTGCCAGCAGTTCCACACCCCCGGGCCACGGGGGCACCGGGGAGCTGTTTTTT
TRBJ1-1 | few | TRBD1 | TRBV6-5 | CASSQQGADEAFF | TGTGCCAGCAGTCAACAGGGGGCCGATGAAGCTTTCTTT
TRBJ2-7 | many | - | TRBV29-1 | CSVEHLAEQYF | TGCAGCGTTGAACACCTCGCCGAGCAGTACTTC
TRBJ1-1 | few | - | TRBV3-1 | CASSQVMNTEAFF | TGTGCCAGCAGCCAAGTCATGAACACTGAAGCTTTCTTT
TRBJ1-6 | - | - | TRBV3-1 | CASSQVFVRGNSPLHF | TGTGCCAGCAGCCAAGTTTTCGTACGGGGTAATTCACCCCTCCACTTT
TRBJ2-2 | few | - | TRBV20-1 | CSLRELYTGELFF | TGCAGTTTACGGGAGTTATACACCGGGGAGCTGTTTTTT
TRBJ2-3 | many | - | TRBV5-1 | CASSLIEGLSDTQYF | TGCGCCAGCAGCTTGATAGAGGGGCTAAGCGATACGCAGTATTTT
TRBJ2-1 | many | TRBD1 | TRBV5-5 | CASSSGPGTGYNEQFF | TGTGCCAGCAGCTCAGGGCCTGGGACAGGATACAATGAGCAGTTCTTC
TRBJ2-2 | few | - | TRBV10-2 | CASSEPGIAIPPNTGELFF | TGCGCCAGCAGTGAGCCGGGGATAGCTATTCCCCCGAACACCGGGGAGCTGTTTTTT
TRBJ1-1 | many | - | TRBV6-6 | CASKPFPGSLNRVEAFF | TGTGCCAGCAAGCCCTTTCCGGGCAGCCTTAACCGGGTTGAAGCTTTCTTT
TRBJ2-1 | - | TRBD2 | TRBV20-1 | CSARVLAGVYNEQFF | TGCAGTGCTAGAGTACTAGCGGGAGTTTACAATGAGCAGTTCTTC
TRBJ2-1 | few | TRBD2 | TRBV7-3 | CASSSSGGEQFF | TGTGCCAGCAGCTCTAGCGGCGGTGAGCAGTTCTTC
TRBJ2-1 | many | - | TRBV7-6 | CASSPPAVLEQFF | TGTGCCAGCAGCCCCCCCGCCGTTCTTGAGCAGTTCTTC
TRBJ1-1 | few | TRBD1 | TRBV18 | CASSHWPSTDRAGEAFF | TGTGCCAGCTCACACTGGCCCTCGACTGACAGGGCTGGTGAAGCTTTCTTT
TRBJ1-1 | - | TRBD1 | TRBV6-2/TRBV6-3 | CASSPHGQGNTEAFF | TGTGCCAGCAGTCCCCACGGACAGGGGAACACTGAAGCTTTCTTT
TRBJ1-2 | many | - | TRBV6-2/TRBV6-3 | CASSPPTGDHYGYTF | TGTGCCAGCAGCCCACCCACAGGAGACCACTATGGCTACACCTTC
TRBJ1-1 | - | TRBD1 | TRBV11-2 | CASSYRDRGSLGAEAFF | TGTGCCAGCAGCTACCGGGACAGGGGGTCGCTAGGGGCTGAAGCTTTCTTT
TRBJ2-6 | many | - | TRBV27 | CASSPLLTVTLLGANVLTF | TGTGCCAGCAGTCCCCTACTGACGGTAACTCTGTTAGGGGCCAACGTCCTGACTTTC
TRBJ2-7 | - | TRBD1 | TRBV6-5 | CASSYGTGGSYEQYF | TGTGCCAGCAGTTACGGGACAGGCGGTTCCTACGAGCAGTACTTC
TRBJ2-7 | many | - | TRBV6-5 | CASSYSNRVTYEQYF | TGTGCCAGCAGTTACTCTAACAGGGTAACCTACGAGCAGTACTTC
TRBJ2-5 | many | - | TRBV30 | CAWSEAILGETQYF | TGTGCCTGGAGTGAGGCGATCTTGGGGGAGACCCAGTACTTC
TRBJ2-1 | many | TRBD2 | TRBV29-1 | CSVYGTSGRNEQFF | TGCAGCGTTTACGGGACTAGCGGGAGAAATGAGCAGTTCTTC
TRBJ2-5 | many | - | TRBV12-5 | CASGPGTTYAETQYF | TGTGCTAGTGGTCCTGGGACCACGTATGCGGAGACCCAGTACTTC
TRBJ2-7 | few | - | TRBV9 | CASSVSGTSYEQYF | TGTGCCAGCAGCGTAAGCGGCACCTCCTACGAGCAGTACTTC
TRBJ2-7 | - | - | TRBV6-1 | CASSESRDTQQYF | TGTGCCAGCAGTGAGTCTCGTGACACCCAGCAGTACTTC
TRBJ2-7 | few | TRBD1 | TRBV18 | CASSPVTGGRVSEQYF | TGTGCCAGCTCACCGGTCACAGGGGGCCGAGTATCCGAGCAGTACTTC
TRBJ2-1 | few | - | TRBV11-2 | CASSLGPGYNEQFF | TGTGCCAGCAGCTTAGGGCCAGGGTACAATGAGCAGTTCTTC
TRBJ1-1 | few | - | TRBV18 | CASSPSDLNTEAFF | TGTGCCAGCTCACCGTCCGATTTGAACACTGAAGCTTTCTTT
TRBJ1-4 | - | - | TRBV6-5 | CASSLSTNEKLFF | TGTGCCAGCAGTTTGTCAACTAATGAAAAACTGTTTTTT
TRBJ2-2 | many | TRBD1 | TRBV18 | CASSRQGAANTGELFF | TGTGCCAGCTCACGACAGGGGGCAGCCAACACCGGGGAGCTGTTTTTT
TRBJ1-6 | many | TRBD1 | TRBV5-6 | CASSYGTGGLSPLHF | TGTGCCAGCAGCTATGGGACAGGGGGCCTTTCACCCCTCCACTTT
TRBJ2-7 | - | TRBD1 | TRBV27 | CASRGTGQSYEQYF | TGTGCCAGCAGGGGGACAGGGCAATCCTACGAGCAGTACTTC
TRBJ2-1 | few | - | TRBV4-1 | CASSQVDILSYNEQFF | TGCGCCAGCAGCCAAGTAGACATCCTCTCCTACAATGAGCAGTTCTTC